These 31 T cell receptor beta chains share one sample of origin, sequenced in a study of blood T cell repertoires in COVID-19. Method: immunoSEQ multiplex PCR; TCRdb's copy keeps in-frame clones and lacks some. The sample has fewer than 70,000 clones, 80% to 95% seen once. The sequencing input was peripheral blood. Source of these receptors: a man between 50 and 59 years old with active COVID-19.

The chain is built from TRBV5-1 and TRBJ2-2; 10 bases line up with TRBD2. There are 16 residues in the CDR3. The ends lost 4 bases at V and 6 bases at J; junction bases unmatched: 9. Germline CDR1 reads SGHRS; CDR2 reads YFSETQ. The CDR3 sequence: CASSARSGGKAGELFF. In DNA, the CDR3 is TGCGCCAGCAGCGCACGTAGCGGGGGGAAAGCCGGGGAGCTGTTTTTT.

This clone was recorded once. V and J are TRBV11-3 and TRBJ2-1; D gene uncertain. Germline CDR1 reads SGHNT; CDR2 reads YENEEA. Trimming pared 5 bases from V and 1 base from J, leaving 12 bases between. The CDR3 runs to 15 residues. Written as DNA, the CDR3 is TGTGCCAGCAGCCAAGACTCGCTATCCTACAATGAGCAGTTCTTC. This codes for CASSQDSLSYNEQFF.

For this clone: A junction end diverges from the germline sequence, so it may reflect a read error. CDR3 sequence reads: CASSLAGGASGELFF. In DNA form, the CDR3 reads TGTGCCAGCAGCCTAGCCGGGGGGGCGTCCGGGGAGCTGTTTTTT. The chain joins TRBV7-8 to TRBJ2-2; 8 bases are a match to TRBD2. This CDR3 spans 15 amino acids. The germline CDR1 and CDR2 sequences are SGHVS and FQNEAQ.

The chain carries TRBV3-1 (or the pseudogene TRBV3-2) and TRBJ2-1; 11 nucleotides agree with TRBD2. The CDR3 runs to 15 residues. V lost 5 bases and J lost 9; bases outside the gene matches: 9. Germline V gives CDR1 LGHDT, CDR2 YNNKEL (reference sequence). The CDR3 loop reads CASSALLAGAGEQFF. CDR3 nucleotide sequence: TGTGCCAGCAGCGCGCTACTAGCGGGAGCGGGTGAGCAGTTCTTC.

The chain has TRBV7-2 and TRBJ2-1; 9 bases line up with TRBD2. J was trimmed by 7 bases and V by 1 base; bases with no gene match: 5. Per the germline V gene, CDR1 is SGHTA and CDR2 is FQGNSA. The CDR3 spans 15 residues. The CDR3 DNA follows: TGTGCCAGCAGCTTAGTAGCGGGGGAGGTGAATGAGCAGTTCTTC. It specifies CASSLVAGEVNEQFF.

The chain combines TRBV14 with TRBJ1-1; TRBD1 matches at 7 bases. With V trimmed by 4 bases and J by 6 bases, 5 bases remained unmatched. The CDR3 is made up of 13 amino acids. Germline loops: CDR1 SGHDN, CDR2 FVKESK. Here the CDR3 DNA reads TGTGCCAGCAGCCCCTCACAGGGGTCTGAAGCTTTCTTT. Protein product: CASSPSQGSEAFF.

V is TRBV28 and J is TRBJ2-2; 7 bases line up with TRBD1. This CDR3 has 15 residues. J was trimmed by 5 bases and V by 2 bases; bases with no gene match: 5. Germline CDR1 reads MDHEN; CDR2 reads SYDVKM. CDR3 nucleotide sequence: TGTGCCAGCAGTTTAGTCAGGGGGAGAACCGGGGAGCTGTTTTTT. Protein sequence: CASSLVRGRTGELFF.

V gene TRBV15 combines with J gene TRBJ1-1; D uncertain. Germline V gives CDR1 LNHNV, CDR2 YYDKDF (reference sequence). The CDR3 runs to 16 residues. V lost 0 bases, J lost 5 bases, and 16 bases lay in between. In nucleotides, the CDR3 is TGTGCCACCAGCAGAGAAGGCCCGAGGGCTGGGACTGAAGCTTTCTTT. This translates into CATSREGPRAGTEAFF.

This clone was detected only once. V is TRBV28 and J is TRBJ2-7; 10 positions match TRBD2. V was clipped by 8 bases and J by 7 bases; unmatched bases: 11. The length of the CDR3 is 14 residues. Germline CDR1 and CDR2: MDHEN and SYDVKM. CDR3 residues: CASWGILAGEEQYF. In DNA, the CDR3 is TGTGCCAGCTGGGGGATTCTAGCGGGGGAAGAGCAGTACTTC.

This clone was seen a few times. The rearrangement uses TRBV11-2 and TRBJ1-1; D remains unclear. The CDR3 spans 15 residues. The germline V and J ends were trimmed by 5 bases and 1 base, with 14 bases remaining between them. Looked up from germline, CDR1 is SGHAT and CDR2 is FQNNGV. CDR3 loop: CASSPRRGRNTEAFF. CDR3 DNA sequence: TGTGCCAGCAGCCCCCGACGAGGTAGGAACACTGAAGCTTTCTTT.

V and J are TRBV4-1 and TRBJ1-6; no clear D gene. Trimming took off 2 bases at V and 6 bases at J, with 17 bases between the two ends. CDR3 size: 17 residues. Germline V gene lookup returns CDR1 MGHRA and CDR2 YSYEKL. DNA for the CDR3: TGCGCCAGCAGCCAATTAGACAACGGGGTAGTTAATTCACCCCTCCACTTT. Protein product: CASSQLDNGVVNSPLHF.

The chain combines TRBV4-2 with TRBJ2-7; D might be TRBD2 (5 bases). V lost 4 bases, J lost 3 bases, and 16 bases lay in between. The V gene's germline CDR1 is LGHNA and CDR2 YNFKEQ. The CDR3 runs to 15 residues. The CDR3 is CASSLILGGLYEQYF. In DNA, the CDR3 is TGTGCCAGCAGCCTAATCCTAGGAGGTCTCTACGAGCAGTACTTC.

The chain joins TRBV4-3 to TRBJ1-3, with TRBD1 as a possible D gene (5 bases). From germline, CDR1 is LGHNA and CDR2 YSLEER. Trimming shortened V by 6 bases and J by 3 bases, and 18 bases separated the two germline ends. This CDR3 is built from 16 residues. The CDR3 reads CASSPGLGVDGNTIYF. The CDR3, as DNA: TGCGCCAGCAGTCCCGGTCTAGGGGTAGATGGAAACACCATATATTTT.

The rearrangement links TRBV7-9 to TRBJ1-3, with D perhaps matching TRBD1 (6 bases). The ends were cut back, 5 bases at V and 5 bases at J, with 16 bases in the middle. The CDR3 is made up of 15 amino acids. Germline V lookup: CDR1 SEHNR, CDR2 FQNEAQ (reference sequence). CDR3 residues: CASSPDQGLRNTIYF. In DNA form, the CDR3 reads TGTGCCAGCAGCCCGGACCAGGGGTTAAGAAACACCATATATTTT.

The sample holds one count of this clone. This sequence joins TRBV10-1 and TRBJ2-5; TRBD2 aligns across 7 bases. With 0 bases clipped from V and 1 base from J, the junction kept 5 bases outside the gene matches. The CDR3 is 16 residues long. CDR1 WNHNN and CDR2 SYGVQD come from the germline V gene (reference sequence). The CDR3 protein is CASSESQSGTQETQYF. The CDR3 nucleotides are TGCGCCAGCAGTGAGTCACAAAGCGGGACCCAAGAGACCCAGTACTTC.

The rearrangement uses TRBV19 and TRBJ2-7; 9 positions match TRBD2. This CDR3 is built from 16 residues. Trimming at V came to 3 bases and at J to 3 bases, leaving 9 bases not matched to a gene. CDR1 is LNHDA, CDR2 SQIVND, per germline (reference sequence). CDR3 DNA sequence: TGTGCCAGTAGTATTACCTTTAGCGGGAGTTTCTACGAGCAGTACTTC. The encoded protein is CASSITFSGSFYEQYF.

The chain couples TRBV5-6 to TRBJ1-2; 11 positions match TRBD1. Trimming at V came to 4 bases and at J to 6 bases, leaving 14 bases not matched to a gene. Germline V CDR1 and CDR2: SGHDT, YYEEEE. The CDR3 runs 17 residues. The CDR3 is CASSAITGTGGLNGYTF. CDR3 nucleotides: TGTGCCAGCAGCGCCATCACCGGGACAGGGGGTTTAAATGGCTACACCTTC.

CDR3 region: CASSLAAGGTEAFF. The CDR3 DNA reads as TGTGCCAGCAGCTTGGCGGCGGGAGGGACTGAAGCTTTCTTT. The chain couples TRBV5-6 to TRBJ1-1; D ambiguous. The V gene's germline CDR1 is SGHDT and CDR2 YYEEEE. This CDR3 comprises 14 residues. Trimming pared 0 bases from V and 5 bases from J, leaving 11 bases between.

The chain combines TRBV10-3 with TRBJ1-6; no definite D call. V lost 3 bases and J lost 5, with 14 bases in between. From germline, CDR1 is ENHRY and CDR2 SYGVKD. The CDR3 loop spans 16 amino acids. The CDR3 region is CAISESGRRNNSPLHF. The CDR3 DNA reads TGTGCCATCAGTGAAAGCGGGCGACGGAATAATTCACCCCTCCACTTT.

The rearrangement joins TRBV7-6 to TRBJ2-1; weak D call: TRBD2 (6 bases). V was cut by 6 bases and J by 8 bases, with 14 bases left in between. Germline values: CDR1 SGHVS, CDR2 FNYEAQ. This CDR3 has 13 amino acids. The CDR3 spells CASSAQLAYEQFF. For the CDR3, the DNA is TGTGCCAGCAGTGCCCAACTAGCTTATGAGCAGTTCTTC.

CDR3 residues: CASRRPTGAGANVLTF. CDR3 DNA: TGTGCCAGCAGACGACCCACAGGGGCTGGGGCCAACGTCCTGACTTTC. The J gene is TRBJ2-6, the V gene TRBV5-4, with 7 bases identical to TRBD1. The CDR3 consists of 16 residues. V shed 5 bases, J shed 2 bases, and the junction held 7 bases outside the gene matches. Germline assignment: CDR1 SGHNT and CDR2 YYREEE (reference sequence). Full variable domain (outside the CDR3, taken from reference TRBV5-4 and TRBJ2-6): ETGVTQSPTHLIKTRGQQVTLRCSSQSGHNTVSWYQQALGQGPQFIFQYYREEENGRGNFPPRFSGLQFPNYSSELNVNALELDDSALYLCASRRPTGAGANVLTFGAGSRLTVL.

The rearrangement links TRBV9 to TRBJ2-3; TRBD1 is a possible D gene (5 bases). V was clipped by 3 bases and J by 6 bases, with 14 bases between them. The germline V gene encodes CDR1 SGDLS and CDR2 YYNGEE. The CDR3 is 14 amino acids. The CDR3 nucleotides read TGTGCCAGCAGCGACAGCCCCCGACAGGATACGCAGTATTTT. It specifies CASSDSPRQDTQYF.

The J gene is TRBJ1-1, the V gene TRBV6-1, with D hard to call. Germline CDR1 and CDR2: MNHNS and SASEGT. The CDR3 spans 13 residues. Deletions cut 0 bases from V and 5 bases from J, with 7 bases between. The CDR3 DNA reads as TGTGCCAGCAGTGAAGCTGGGAGGACTGAAGCTTTCTTT. Protein product: CASSEAGRTEAFF.

The V and J genes are TRBV28 and TRBJ1-4; TRBD1 matches 7 bases. Germline lookup yields CDR1 MDHEN and CDR2 SYDVKM. Trimming took 7 bases from V and 7 from J; bases not matched to a gene: 9. The CDR3 consists of 14 residues. Here the CDR3 DNA reads TGTGCCAGCACCCAGGGGGGAAGTCGTGAAAAACTGTTTTTT. This translates into CASTQGGSREKLFF.

The rearrangement links TRBV19 to TRBJ2-5; the match to TRBD2 covers 8 bases. The CDR3 length is 16 residues. The germline V gene has CDR1 LNHDA and CDR2 SQIVND (reference sequence). The ends lost 3 bases at V and 4 bases at J; junction bases unmatched: 10. The CDR3 protein is CASSMGPAGASETQYF. CDR3 DNA sequence: TGTGCCAGTAGTATGGGGCCAGCGGGGGCATCAGAGACCCAGTACTTC. Full variable domain (missing parts from reference TRBV19 and TRBJ2-5): DGGITQSPKYLFRKEGQNVTLSCEQNLNHDAMYWYRQDPGQGLRLIYYSQIVNDFQKGDIAEGYSVSREKKESFPLTVTSAQKNPTAFYLCASSMGPAGASETQYFGPGTRLLVL.

The rearrangement uses TRBV10-3 and TRBJ1-5, with D possibly matching TRBD1 (6 bases). There are 13 residues in the CDR3. V was cut by 6 bases and J by 4 bases, with 10 bases left in between. CDR1 is ENHRY, CDR2 SYGVKD, per germline. CDR3 DNA: TGTGCCATCAGGGACAGCCTTAATCAGCCCCAGCATTTT. This gives the protein CAIRDSLNQPQHF.

The rearrangement uses TRBV7-5 and TRBJ2-7; the tabulated D call, TRBD2, remains unverified against the DNA. TRBV7-5 is termed a pseudogene. The CDR3 covers 20 residues. Written as DNA, the CDR3 is TGTGCCAGAAGCCCACTGAACCCCGGGACTAGCGGGGGCTACTCCTACGAGCAGTACTTC. It encodes CARSPLNPGTSGGYSYEQYF.

The genes are TRBV2 and TRBJ1-1, with a tentative D call TRBD1 (6 bases). The V gene's germline CDR1 is SNHLY and CDR2 FYNNEI. The CDR3 runs to 14 residues. Trimming pared 7 bases from V and 3 bases from J, leaving 15 bases between. The CDR3 loop reads CASTTRGADTEAFF. For the CDR3, the DNA is TGTGCCAGCACCACTCGGGGGGCGGACACTGAAGCTTTCTTT.

This chain connects TRBV6-1 to TRBJ2-5; weak D call: TRBD2 (5 bases). The CDR3 is 15 amino acids. V lost 1 base and J lost 2, with 11 bases in between. CDR1 MNHNS and CDR2 SASEGT come from the germline V gene. CDR3 DNA: TGTGCCAGCAGTGAAGTGATAGCGAGGCAAGAGACCCAGTACTTC. This codes for CASSEVIARQETQYF.

The rearrangement links TRBV2 to TRBJ2-3; 10 nucleotides match TRBD2. CDR1 SNHLY and CDR2 FYNNEI come from the germline V gene. J lost 6 bases, V lost 6 bases, and 9 bases had no gene match. The CDR3 runs 15 residues. The CDR3 DNA reads TGTGCCAGCAGAGGGGGTCTAGCGGGAGTGGATACGCAGTATTTT. Its translation: CASRGGLAGVDTQYF.

CDR3 amino acids: CASSLETTYNEQFF. The CDR3 bases are TGTGCCAGCAGCTTGGAGACAACCTACAATGAGCAGTTCTTC. The chain employs TRBV5-6 and TRBJ2-1; D unclear. The ends were cut back, 0 bases at V and 2 bases at J, with 6 bases in the middle. From germline, CDR1 is SGHDT and CDR2 YYEEEE. The CDR3 is 14 amino acids.